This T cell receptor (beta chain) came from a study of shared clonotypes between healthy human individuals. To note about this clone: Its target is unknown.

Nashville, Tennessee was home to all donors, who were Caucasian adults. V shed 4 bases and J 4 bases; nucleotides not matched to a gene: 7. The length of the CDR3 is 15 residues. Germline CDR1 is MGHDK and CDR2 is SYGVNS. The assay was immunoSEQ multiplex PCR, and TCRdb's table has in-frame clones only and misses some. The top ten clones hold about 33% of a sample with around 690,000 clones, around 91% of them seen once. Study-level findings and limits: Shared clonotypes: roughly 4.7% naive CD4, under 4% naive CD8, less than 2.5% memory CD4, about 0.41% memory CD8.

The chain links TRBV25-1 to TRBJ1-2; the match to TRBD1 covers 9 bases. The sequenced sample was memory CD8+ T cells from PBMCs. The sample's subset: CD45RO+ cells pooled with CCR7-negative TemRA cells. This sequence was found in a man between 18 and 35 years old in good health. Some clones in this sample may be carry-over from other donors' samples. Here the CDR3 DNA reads TGTGCCAGCAGTGTAACAGGGGGCGAAGTCTATGGCTACACCTTC. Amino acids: CASSVTGGEVYGYTF.